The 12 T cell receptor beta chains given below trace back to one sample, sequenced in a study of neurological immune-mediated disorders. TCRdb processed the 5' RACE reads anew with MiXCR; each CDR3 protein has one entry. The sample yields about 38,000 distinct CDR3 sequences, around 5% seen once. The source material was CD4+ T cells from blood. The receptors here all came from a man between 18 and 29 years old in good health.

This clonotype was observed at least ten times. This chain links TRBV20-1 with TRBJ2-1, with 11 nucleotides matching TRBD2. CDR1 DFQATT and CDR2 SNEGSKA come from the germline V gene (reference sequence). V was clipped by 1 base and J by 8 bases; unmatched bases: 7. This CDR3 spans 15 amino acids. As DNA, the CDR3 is TGCAGTGCTAGAGTTGGGCTAGCGGGGGGTGATGAGCAGTTCTTC. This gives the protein CSARVGLAGGDEQFF.

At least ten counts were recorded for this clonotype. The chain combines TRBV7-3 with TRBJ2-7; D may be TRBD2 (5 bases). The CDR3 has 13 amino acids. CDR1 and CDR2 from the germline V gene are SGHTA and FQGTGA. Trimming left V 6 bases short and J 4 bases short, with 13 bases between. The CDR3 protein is CASSPSGGYEQYF. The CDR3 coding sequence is TGTGCCAGCAGTCCGAGCGGTGGGTACGAGCAGTACTTC.

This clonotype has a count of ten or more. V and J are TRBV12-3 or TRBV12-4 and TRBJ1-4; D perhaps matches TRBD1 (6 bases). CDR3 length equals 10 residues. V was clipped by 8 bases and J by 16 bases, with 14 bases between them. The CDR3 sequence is CASGGTIPFF. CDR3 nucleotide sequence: TGTGCCAGCGGAGGGACAATCCCGTTTTTT.

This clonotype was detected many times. Here the CDR3 reads CAVRRAYEQYF. In DNA, the CDR3 is TGTGCCGTCCGGAGGGCTTACGAGCAGTACTTC. The V call is TRBV10-3, the J call TRBJ2-7; the D gene is possibly TRBD2 (6 bases). Trimming shortened V by 11 bases and J by 4 bases, and 12 bases separated the two germline ends. This CDR3 is built from 11 residues. CDR1 is ENHRY and CDR2 is SYGVKD in the germline V gene.

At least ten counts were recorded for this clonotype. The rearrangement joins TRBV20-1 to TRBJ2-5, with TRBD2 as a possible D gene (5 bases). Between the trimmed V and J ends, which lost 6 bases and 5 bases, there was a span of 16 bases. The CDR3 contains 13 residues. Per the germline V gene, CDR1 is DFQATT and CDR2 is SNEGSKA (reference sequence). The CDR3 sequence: CSALLGFLETQYF. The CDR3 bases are TGCAGTGCCCTACTAGGTTTTCTGGAGACCCAGTACTTC.

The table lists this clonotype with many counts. CDR3 coding DNA: TGTGCCAGTAGTATATTTGGTGTACTAGCGGTCACCGGGGAGCTGTTTTTT. It specifies CASSIFGVLAVTGELFF. The chain links TRBV19 to TRBJ2-2, with 8 bases that match TRBD2. CDR1 is LNHDA, CDR2 SQIVND, per germline (reference sequence). V lost 2 bases, J lost 4 bases, and 9 bases stayed unmatched. This CDR3 is 17 amino acids long.

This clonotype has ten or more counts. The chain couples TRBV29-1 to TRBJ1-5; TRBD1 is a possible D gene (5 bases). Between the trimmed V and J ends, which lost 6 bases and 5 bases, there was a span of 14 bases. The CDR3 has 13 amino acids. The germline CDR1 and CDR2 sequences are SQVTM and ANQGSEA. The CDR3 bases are TGCAGCGTAGCTCGGACACGGGATCAGCCCCAGCATTTT. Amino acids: CSVARTRDQPQHF.

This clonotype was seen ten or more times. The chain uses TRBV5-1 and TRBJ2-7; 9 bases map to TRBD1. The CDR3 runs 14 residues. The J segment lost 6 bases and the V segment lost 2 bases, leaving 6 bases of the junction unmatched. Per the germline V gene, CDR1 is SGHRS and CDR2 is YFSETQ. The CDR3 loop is CASSFRDRAGEQYF. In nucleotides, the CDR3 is TGCGCCAGCAGCTTTCGGGACAGGGCCGGCGAGCAGTACTTC.

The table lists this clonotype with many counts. CDR3 region: CASTGTIDNEQFF. In DNA, the CDR3 is TGTGCCAGCACAGGGACGATCGACAATGAGCAGTTCTTC. This sequence joins TRBV6-2 or TRBV6-3 and TRBJ2-1; TRBD1 or TRBD2 may be the D gene (5 bases each). Germline V gene data show CDR1 as MNHEY and CDR2 as SVGEGT. Trimming cost V 7 bases and J 5 bases, with 12 bases left between them. The CDR3 loop spans 13 amino acids.

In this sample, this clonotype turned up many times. The CDR3 region has the DNA TGCGCCAGCAGCTTGGGTGGGACAGGGCTCGGCTACACCTTC. Its translation: CASSLGGTGLGYTF. The chain uses TRBV5-1 and TRBJ1-2; 9 nucleotides line up with TRBD1. The V gene's germline CDR1 is SGHRS and CDR2 YFSETQ. V was clipped by 0 bases and J by 8 bases; unmatched bases: 5. This CDR3 region has 14 residues.

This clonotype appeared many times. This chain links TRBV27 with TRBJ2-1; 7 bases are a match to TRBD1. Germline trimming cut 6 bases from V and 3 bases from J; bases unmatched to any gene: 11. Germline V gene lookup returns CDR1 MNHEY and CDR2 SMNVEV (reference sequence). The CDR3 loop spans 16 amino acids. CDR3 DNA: TGTGCCAGCAGCAGTACGGACAGGTCTGACTACAATGAGCAGTTCTTC. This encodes CASSSTDRSDYNEQFF.

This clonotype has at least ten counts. For the CDR3, the DNA is TGCAGTGCTAGTGGAGCTGGACAGGGGGATTCACCCCTCCACTTT. Translated: CSASGAGQGDSPLHF. This chain uses TRBV20-1 with TRBJ1-6; 10 bases are a match to TRBD1. Germline V gene sequence: CDR1 DFQATT, CDR2 SNEGSKA (reference sequence). This CDR3 region has 15 residues. J gave up 8 bases and V 3 bases, and 7 bases lay outside the gene matches.